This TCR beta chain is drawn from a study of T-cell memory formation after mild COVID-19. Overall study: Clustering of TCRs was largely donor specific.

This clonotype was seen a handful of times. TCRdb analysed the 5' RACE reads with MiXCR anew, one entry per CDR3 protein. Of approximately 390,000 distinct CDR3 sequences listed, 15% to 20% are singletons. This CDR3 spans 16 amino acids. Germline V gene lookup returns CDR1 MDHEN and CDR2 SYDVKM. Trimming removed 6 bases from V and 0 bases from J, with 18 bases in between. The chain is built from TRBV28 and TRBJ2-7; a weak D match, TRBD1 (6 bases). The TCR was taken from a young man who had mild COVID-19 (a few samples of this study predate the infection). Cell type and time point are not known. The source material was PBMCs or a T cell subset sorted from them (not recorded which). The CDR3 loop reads CASSSQGSWSSYEQYV. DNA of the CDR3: TGTGCCAGCAGCTCACAGGGAAGTTGGAGCTCCTACGAGCAGTACGTC.